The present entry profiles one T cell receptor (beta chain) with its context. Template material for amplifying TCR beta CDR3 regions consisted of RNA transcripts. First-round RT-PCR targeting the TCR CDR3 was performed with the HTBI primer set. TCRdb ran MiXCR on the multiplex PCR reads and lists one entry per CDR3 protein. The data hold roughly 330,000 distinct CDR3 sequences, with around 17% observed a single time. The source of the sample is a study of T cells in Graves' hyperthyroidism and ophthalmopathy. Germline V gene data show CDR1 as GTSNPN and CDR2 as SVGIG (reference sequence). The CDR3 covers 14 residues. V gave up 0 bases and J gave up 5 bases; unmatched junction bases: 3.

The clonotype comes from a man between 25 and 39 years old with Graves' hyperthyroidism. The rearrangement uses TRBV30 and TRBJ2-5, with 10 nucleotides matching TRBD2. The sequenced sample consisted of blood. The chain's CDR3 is CAWSVGLAQETQYF. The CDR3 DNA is TGTGCCTGGAGTGTGGGACTAGCGCAGGAGACCCAGTACTTC.